The T cell receptor (beta chain) described here comes from a study of shared clonotypes between healthy human individuals. Study context: Aged between 18 and 49, the donors were a couple of women and a few men. Every donor yielded three CD4 naive, three CD4 memory, two CD8 naive and one CD8 memory plate.

Donors, without exception, were Caucasian adults residing in Nashville, Tennessee. V dropped 5 bases and J dropped 8 bases, with 12 bases sitting between them. Per germline, CDR1 SEHNR and CDR2 FQNEAQ (reference sequence). The CDR3 runs to 13 residues. The authors split each subset's genomic DNA evenly across several immunoSEQ plates. Sequenced by immunoSEQ multiplex PCR; TCRdb stores in-frame clones only, minus some. Of around 700,000 clones listed, less than 85% are singletons. The sequence came from a woman aged 30 to 39 in good health. Source material: memory CD4+ T cells sorted from blood. Subset meaning: CD45RA-negative fraction. The chain is built from TRBV7-9 and TRBJ1-4; the D is unclear. CDR3: CASSGQYGEKLFF. The CDR3 DNA sequence: TGTGCCAGCAGCGGTCAGTATGGAGAAAAACTGTTTTTT.